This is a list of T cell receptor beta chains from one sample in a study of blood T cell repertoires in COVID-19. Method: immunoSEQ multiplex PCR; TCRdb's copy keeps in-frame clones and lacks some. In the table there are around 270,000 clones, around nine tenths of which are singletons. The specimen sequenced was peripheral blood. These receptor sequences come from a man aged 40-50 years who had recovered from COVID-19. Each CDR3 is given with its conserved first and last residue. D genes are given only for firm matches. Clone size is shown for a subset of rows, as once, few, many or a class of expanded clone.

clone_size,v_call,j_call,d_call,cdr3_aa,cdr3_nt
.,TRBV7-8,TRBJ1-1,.,CASSRDLSAEAFF,TGTGCCAGCAGCCGAGATCTTAGCGCTGAAGCTTTCTTT
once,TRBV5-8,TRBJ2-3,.,CASSLERYTQYF,TGTGCCAGCAGCTTGGAGCGGTATACGCAGTATTTT
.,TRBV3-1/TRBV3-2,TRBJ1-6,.,CASKVQGQNSPLHF,TGTGCCAGCAAAGTACAGGGTCAGAATTCACCCCTCCACTTT
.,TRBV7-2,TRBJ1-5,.,CASSSQGAINQPQHF,TGTGCCAGCAGCTCACAGGGTGCGATCAATCAGCCCCAGCATTTT
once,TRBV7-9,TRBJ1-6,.,CASSGGAVNSPLHF,TGTGCCAGCAGCGGCGGGGCGGTTAATTCACCCCTCCACTTT
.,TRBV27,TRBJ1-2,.,CASSLSRQYGYTF,TGTGCCAGCAGTTTATCGAGACAGTATGGCTACACCTTC
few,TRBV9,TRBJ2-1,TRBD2,CASSVSGGTSGRNEQFF,TGTGCCAGCAGCGTAAGCGGGGGGACTAGCGGGAGGAATGAGCAGTTCTTC
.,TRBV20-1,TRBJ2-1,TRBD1,CSASAGTGYNEQFF,TGCAGTGCTAGTGCCGGGACAGGGTACAATGAGCAGTTCTTC
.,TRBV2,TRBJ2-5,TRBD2,CASSVGLAGETQYF,TGTGCCAGCAGTGTAGGACTAGCCGGGGAGACCCAGTACTTC
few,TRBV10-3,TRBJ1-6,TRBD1,CAANRDRGSTLHF,TGTGCCGCGAACCGGGACAGGGGGTCTACCCTCCACTTT
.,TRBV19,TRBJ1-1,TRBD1,CATRVQGATTEAFF,TGTGCCACACGAGTACAGGGGGCGACCACTGAAGCTTTCTTT
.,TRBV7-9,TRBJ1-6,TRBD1,CASSLGFRGQGGSPLHF,TGTGCCAGCAGCTTAGGATTTCGGGGACAGGGAGGATCACCCCTCCACTTT
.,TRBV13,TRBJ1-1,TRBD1,CASSPSDRGQAFF,TGTGCCAGCAGCCCCTCGGACAGGGGACAAGCTTTCTTT
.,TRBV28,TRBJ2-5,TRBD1,CASSLLGQGEETQYF,TGTGCCAGCAGTTTATTGGGACAGGGTGAGGAGACCCAGTACTTC
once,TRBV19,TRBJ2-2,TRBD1,CASSPRQGTGELFF,TGTGCCAGTAGTCCCCGACAGGGGACCGGGGAGCTGTTTTTT
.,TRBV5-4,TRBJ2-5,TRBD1,CASSFPGQGKETQYF,TGTGCCAGCAGCTTCCCGGGACAGGGGAAAGAGACCCAGTACTTC
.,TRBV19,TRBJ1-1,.,CASSIAGTNTEAFF,TGTGCCAGTAGTATCGCAGGGACTAACACTGAAGCTTTCTTT
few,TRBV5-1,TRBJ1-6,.,CASSSGEGNSPLHF,TGCGCCAGCAGCTCCGGGGAGGGTAATTCACCCCTCCACTTT
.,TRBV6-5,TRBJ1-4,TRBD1,CASSYRTGHNEKLFF,TGTGCCAGCAGTTACAGGACAGGGCATAATGAAAAACTGTTTTTT
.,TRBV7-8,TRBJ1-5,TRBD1,CASSLRQGGNQPQHF,TGTGCCAGCAGCTTAAGACAGGGTGGCAATCAGCCCCAGCATTTT
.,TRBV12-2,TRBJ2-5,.,CASRLARASGETQYF,TGTGCAAGTCGCTTAGCGCGGGCTAGCGGAGAGACCCAGTACTTC
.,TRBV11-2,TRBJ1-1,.,CASSFIYGAANTEAFF,TGTGCCAGCAGCTTCATTTATGGGGCGGCGAACACTGAAGCTTTCTTT
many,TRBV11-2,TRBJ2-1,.,CASSPTGQRSSYNEQFF,TGTGCCAGCAGCCCCACCGGGCAGCGGAGCTCCTACAATGAGCAGTTCTTC
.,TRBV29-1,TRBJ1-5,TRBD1,CSAMTGGSNQPQHF,TGCAGCGCTATGACAGGGGGGAGCAATCAGCCCCAGCATTTT